This T cell receptor beta chain was observed in a study of cytomegalovirus exposure and HLA in healthy donors. In regard to this clone: Its antigen remains unknown.

PCR primers comprised 60 Vbeta and 13 Jbeta primers. Some clones are missing from TCRdb's copy, which holds only in-frame ones; the method was immunoSEQ multiplex PCR. The table records tens of thousands of clones, about three quarters of them present only once. The length of the CDR3 is 16 residues. The germline V gene encodes CDR1 MNHEY and CDR2 SVGAGI. V was shortened by 2 bases and J by 2 bases, with 13 bases between the two germline ends. Study-level findings and limits: Investigators reported over 150 TCR beta chains as tied to cytomegalovirus. It was in a later analysis that TCR association rates were seen to vary by HLA locus, highest for DRB1 and lowest for HLA-C.

V usage is TRBV6-5 and J usage is TRBJ2-1; tentative D call: TRBD2 (5 bases). The receptor comes from a man between 35 and 55 years old in good health and CMV-seronegative. The sequencing sample was made of PBMCs. Here the CDR3 reads CASSYSGTSPYNEQFF. DNA of the CDR3: TGTGCCAGCAGTTACAGCGGCACGAGTCCCTACAATGAGCAGTTCTTC.